This T cell receptor beta chain stems from a study of T cells in Graves' hyperthyroidism and ophthalmopathy. TCR beta CDR3 region amplification was performed from RNA transcripts. First-round RT-PCR targeting the TCR CDR3 was performed with the HTBI primer set. MiXCR was run by TCRdb on the multiplex PCR reads, yielding one entry per CDR3 protein. The sample holds roughly 300,000 distinct CDR3 sequences, 25% seen once. This CDR3 is 15 amino acids long. The V end lost 5 bases, the J end lost 3 bases, and 17 bases lay between the germline ends. Sequencing was performed on blood. The receptor comes from a man aged 35-49 years with Graves' hyperthyroidism that later progressed to Graves' ophthalmopathy. The rearrangement uses TRBV12-3 or TRBV12-4 and TRBJ2-7; TRBD2 might be the D (6 bases). The CDR3 nucleotides are TGTGCCAGCAGTCCCGGAGGGGCCGCCCTCTACGAGCAGTACTTC. This gives the protein CASSPGGAALYEQYF.